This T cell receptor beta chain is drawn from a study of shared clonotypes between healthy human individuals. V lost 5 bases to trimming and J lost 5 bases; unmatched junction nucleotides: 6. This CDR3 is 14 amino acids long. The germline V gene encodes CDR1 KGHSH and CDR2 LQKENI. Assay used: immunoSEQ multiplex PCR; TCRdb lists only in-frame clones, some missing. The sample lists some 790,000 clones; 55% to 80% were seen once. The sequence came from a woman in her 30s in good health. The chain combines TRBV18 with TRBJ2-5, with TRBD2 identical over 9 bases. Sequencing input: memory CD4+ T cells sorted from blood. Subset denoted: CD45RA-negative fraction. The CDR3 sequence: CASSAGLAMETQYF. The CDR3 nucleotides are TGTGCCAGCTCAGCGGGACTAGCTATGGAGACCCAGTACTTC.